This TCR beta chain was identified in a study of cytomegalovirus exposure and HLA in healthy donors (dated by TCRdb to between 2016 and 2019). For the wider study: According to an earlier analysis of a few hundred of the donors, some 180 million T cells yielded 95 million to 140 million unique TCR beta sequences and about 300 Gb of sequence data. About 310 gigabases of sequencing data and approximately 84 million unique TCR sequences were included in an early release covering 550 to 650 HLA-typed donors. The genetic ancestry cluster associated with self-reported Caucasian donors included about 81% of the roughly 400 genotyped donors. The study was designed to test whether signatures of past pathogen exposure could be identified by cataloging public T cell receptors. The study profiled the T cell repertoires of approximately 700 subjects by immunosequencing and related them to cytomegalovirus serostatus. Besides the first cohort of hundreds of subjects, a separate validation cohort made up of 120 different subjects was used. To predict cytomegalovirus infection status, the study brought together high-throughput TCR immunosequencing, statistical association of individual TCRs with disease status, and machine learning. A later analysis re-analyzed previously published TCR beta repertoires from 666 donors and added high-resolution HLA genotyping to study TCR occurrence patterns. Rather than drawing on any new phenotypic data, the later analysis identified candidate immune exposures from TCR beta sequences and the way those sequences occurred across donors. An earlier analysis of several hundred of the donors used high-throughput TCR beta sequencing to judge whether each TCR beta V gene segment behaved as functional or pseudogenic. Donor age, sex, ethnicity and CMV serostatus were collected together with the repertoire data. A later genetic analysis took genome-wide SNP genotypes for about 65% of the 666 donors and used that subset as a discovery cohort. Every discovery cohort repertoire had been produced on one sequencing platform. HLA typing included class I and class II loci at four-digit resolution. The number of typed donors differed by locus: about 629-630 for A, B, C, DRB1 and DQB1; 500 to 550 for DQA1; about 600 for DPA1; and some 450 for DPB1. About five DR-DQ haplotypes were treated as single units for association and clustering because of strong linkage in the cohort. Across around 400 genotyped donors of the cohort, an average of about 200,000 unique TCR beta nucleotide sequences per donor were sequenced, and roughly 20% of those sequences were non-productive.

Receptors were amplified or captured by the immunoSEQ multiplex PCR assay. For the multiplex PCR, a mixture combining 60 forward primers for TCR Vbeta segments and 13 reverse primers for TCR Jbeta segments was used. Amplification of the CDR3 region of rearranged TCR beta genes was performed with a multiplex PCR assay on genomic DNA. The Illumina HiSeq System was used to sequence the amplified TCR beta libraries as 87-base-pair reads. On the study's bioinformatics: A later analysis counted about 76 million unique TCR beta chains across the 650 to 800 repertoires, and some 11 million of these chains were shared by at least two donors. A nearest-neighbor algorithm error-corrected the raw reads and collapsed the reads into unique sequences, merging closely related sequences to remove PCR and sequencing errors. Alignment of CDR3 sequences to IMGT reference sequences was used to assign V, D and J gene segments. For a sequence to be retained, a match of at least six nucleotides was required to both a V gene segment and a J gene segment. A rearrangement was called productive if the CDR3 had no stop codons and remained in frame with V and J, and every other rearrangement was called non-productive. Following IMGT convention, CDR3 was defined as the stretch from the second conserved V-encoded cysteine up to the conserved J-encoded phenylalanine. In an earlier analysis of 500 to 650 of the donors, sequences lacking an unambiguous match to a single V gene segment were excluded. An earlier analysis of several hundred of the donors classified V segments as functional when productive rearrangements were above 56.7% and as segregating when the standard deviation between donors was above 5%. A statistical classification framework was built for diagnosing cytomegalovirus status from the catalog of TCR beta chain sequences. V and J gene assignment, in a later analysis, came from comparing TCR nucleotide sequences with IMGT/GENE-DB human TR gene sequences. The TCRdist pipeline was used in a later analysis to assign CDR3 sequences and most-parsimonious VDJ recombination scenarios. In a later analysis, each TCR beta chain was defined by its CDR3 amino acid sequence together with its V-gene family, and reads lacking a unique V-gene family were excluded. A later analysis removed roughly 590 highly shared, low-generation-probability nucleotide sequences to deal with suspected cross-contamination and a sequencing artifact. In a later analysis, a clonal expansion index was calculated for each public chain from normalized within-repertoire ranks of inferred template counts. Generation probabilities in a later analysis came from a VDJ recombination model fitted to out-of-frame rearrangements, and those results were checked against IGoR. A later analysis scored TCR-TCR, TCR-HLA and TCR-CMV co-occurrence with hypergeometric tests, applying a repertoire-size bias correction to TCR pairs. In a later analysis, false discovery rates were estimated by permuting HLA or CMV assignments 20 times. In a later analysis, co-occurring TCRs were grouped using DBSCAN, and TCRdist sequence similarity was added for clustering within HLA-allele-positive subsets. Co-occurrence clustering excluded repertoires with fewer than 30,000 or more than 120,000 public chains, plus five with anomalous nucleotide sharing. TCRdb provides this immuneACCESS table in a form limited to in-frame rearrangements. Some clones are lacking; in checked studies, under half of them reflect an unresolved V gene, and why the rest are absent is not known. V, J and clone size derive from that table, while D and trimming were established from the DNA sequence. Across this sample there are 140,000 to 150,000 clones, with around two thirds seen only once. The ten most abundant clones make up under 2.5% of the sample.

This clone came up a few times. Its antigen remains undetermined. No clone much larger than this one lies a single base away; base qualities are absent. What the authors observed across the whole study: When HLA alleles, especially DR and DQ, strongly co-occurred, attributing TCR associations to individual alleles was difficult. Linkage disequilibrium might explain the correlated functional status among segregating V segments, but an unknown experimental factor could not be excluded. The authors suggested that the approach could potentially be extended to other disease states and immunological phenotypes. Immune exposure information for the cohort was limited to CMV serostatus. A later analysis found that most CMV-associated TCR beta chains appeared HLA-restricted, with HLA associations seemingly driven largely by CMV exposure. Roughly 17 rarely observed V segments, including chromosome 9 orphons, were excluded from the earlier analysis of approximately 600 of the donors because counts were too low. In this cohort, only TCR beta chains were sequenced, and detectable features were limited by the absence of alpha or paired-chain data. Cytomegalovirus status was reported to be diagnosed by the classifier with high specificity and sensitivity in both the original and validation cohorts. A cluster of highly shared sequence variants was judged likely to represent a technical artifact of the sequencing pipeline. A few of the identified cytomegalovirus-associated TCR beta chains were confirmed in vitro to be specific for cytomegalovirus antigens. In an earlier analysis of 587 of the donors, most TCR beta V segments were observed in productive rearrangements about 87% or about 30% of the time, broadly matching IMGT annotations. While some public TCRs were present in many individuals, most TCR sequences turned up only very rarely across donors. Because HLA typing was missing for some donors at each locus, association tests included only the typed subset. A later analysis associated 16,951 TCR beta sequences with specific HLA alleles at a false discovery rate of 0.05. In a later analysis, several top co-occurrence clusters were reported to appear linked to parvovirus B19, influenza, CMV and Epstein-Barr virus. Compared with equally common non-associated chains, HLA-associated TCR beta chains in a later analysis were more clonally expanded and had lower generation probabilities. Because the 87-base-pair reads could not distinguish some IMGT-functional V segments, including TRBV6-2 and TRBV6-3, those segments were excluded. Sequencing depth was assumed to be roughly uniform across donors in the presence/absence analyses, though that assumption may not hold. Compared with the approximately 720-donor mean, donors in an Asian-associated ancestry cluster had fewer N-insertions in productive TCRs, according to a later genetic analysis. An association between a missense DCLRE1C variant and V-gene and J-gene trimming of TCR beta chains was found in a later genetic analysis and replicated in an independent cohort. A further reported finding was that TCR beta sequences accurately predicted the HLA-A and HLA-B alleles for most subjects in the first cohort. A later analysis found that TCR association rates varied across HLA loci, with DRB1 alleles showing the most associated TCRs and HLA-C alleles the fewest. The study gave a list of around 170 TCR beta chains associated with cytomegalovirus.

CDR1 and CDR2 were assigned from the germline V gene (reference sequence) as LNHDA and SQIVND. The CDR3 runs 15 amino acids, cysteine and phenylalanine included. The sequence is cut down to CDR3 DNA, 45 bases in frame from base 1. Ends trimmed: V by 7 bases, J by 1 base; bases unmatched to a gene: 8. In total, fewer than 750 healthy bone marrow donors made up the cohort. All cohort members were sampled while nominally healthy, although unrecorded immune exposures were likely present. The donor tested CMV seropositive and was one of the 289 seropositive cohort members. A peripheral blood sample was collected from each donor, and TCR beta sequencing was performed on peripheral blood mononuclear cells. Genomic DNA extraction from the blood cell samples was performed with the Qiagen DNeasy Blood Extraction Kit.

What was sequenced was PBMCs. The chain was built from TRBV19 and TRBJ1-1; TRBD1 fits 8 bases in the junction. The clonotype was recovered from a woman aged 60-75 years in good health and CMV-seropositive. The CDR3 has the sequence CASKITGTGNTEAFF. The nucleotides read TGTGCCAGTAAAATAACAGGGACAGGGAACACTGAAGCTTTCTTT.